This passage covers 2 T cell receptor beta chains from one sample sequenced in a study of cytomegalovirus exposure and HLA in healthy donors. PCR was performed using 60 Vbeta and 13 Jbeta primers. Generated by immunoSEQ multiplex PCR, the TCRdb table keeps only in-frame clones and is missing some. This table has more than 110,000 clones, roughly three quarters appearing once. Input material: PBMCs. These receptors were taken from a man younger than 30 in good health and CMV-seronegative.

The chain couples TRBV7-4 to TRBJ1-6; 9 bases align to TRBD1. Unmatched junction bases numbered 11, after V lost 5 bases and J lost 9 bases. The CDR3 is 16 residues long. Germline V gives CDR1 SGHVT, CDR2 SQSDAQ. The CDR3 loop is CASSKRDRVWSSPLHF. The CDR3 DNA sequence: TGTGCCAGCAGCAAGAGGGACAGGGTGTGGAGTTCACCCCTCCACTTT.

V and J are TRBV7-2 and TRBJ1-5; a possible D gene is TRBD1 (6 bases). V was clipped by 1 base and J by 3 bases, with 10 bases between them. Germline CDR1 and CDR2: SGHTA and FQGNSA. The CDR3 extends over 15 amino acids. The CDR3 reads CASSLGTADNQPQHF. The DNA for the CDR3 is TGTGCCAGCAGCTTAGGGACAGCGGACAATCAGCCCCAGCATTTT.